The entry below describes one T cell receptor beta chain. Antigen specificity is unknown. The record originates from a study of long-term antiretroviral therapy in people with HIV. Whole-study results and caveats: Versus controls, repertoires in people with HIV had narrower CDR3 length ranges.

No fewer than two post-ART and no fewer than one pre-ART PBMC samples existed for each donor. The authors ran the immunoSEQ assay, v3.0, at survey level. Sequencing used immunoSEQ multiplex PCR; TCRdb keeps in-frame clones, though not all of them. The data hold 30,000 or so clones, with 84% observed a single time. The input for sequencing was unsorted PBMCs, taken 0.4 years after starting antiretroviral therapy. The sequence derives from a young man with HIV.

The CDR3, as DNA: TGTGCCAGCAGTGCAGGAACAGGGGGCCAGAACACTGAAGCTTTCTTT. Translated: CASSAGTGGQNTEAFF. The chain is built from TRBV2 and TRBJ1-1, with 9 positions matching TRBD1. Unmatched junction bases numbered 7, after V lost 4 bases and J lost 1 base. The CDR3 contains 16 residues. CDR1 SNHLY and CDR2 FYNNEI come from the germline V gene.